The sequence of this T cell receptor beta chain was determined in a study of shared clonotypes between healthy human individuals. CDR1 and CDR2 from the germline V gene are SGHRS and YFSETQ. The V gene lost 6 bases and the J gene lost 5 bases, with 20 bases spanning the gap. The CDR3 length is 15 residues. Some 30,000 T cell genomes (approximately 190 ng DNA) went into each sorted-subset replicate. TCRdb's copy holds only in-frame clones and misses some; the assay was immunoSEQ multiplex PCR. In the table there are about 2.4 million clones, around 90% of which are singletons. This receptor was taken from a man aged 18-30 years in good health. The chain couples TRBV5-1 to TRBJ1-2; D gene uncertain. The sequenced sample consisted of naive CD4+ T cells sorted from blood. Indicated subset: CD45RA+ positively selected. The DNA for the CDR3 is TGCGCCAGCACGTGGAAATCAGTGTCTAGGTATGGCTACACCTTC. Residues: CASTWKSVSRYGYTF.